This TCR beta chain was recovered during a study of identical twins. Regarding the study as a whole: The study found that models underestimated out-of-frame TCR alpha sharing in monozygotic twins.

This clonotype was observed a handful of times. Its antigen is not identified. The V end lost 5 bases, the J end lost 4 bases, and 9 bases lay between the germline ends. CDR1 and CDR2 from the germline V gene are SGHNT and YYREEE (reference sequence). The CDR3 consists of 12 residues. TCRdb fed the 5' RACE reads into MiXCR, producing one record per CDR3 protein. The sample has 600,000 to 850,000 distinct CDR3 sequences; 15% to 20% are singletons. Separately, the same data were catalogued under a study of T cells expressing NK-cell markers.

This clonotype originated in a woman younger than 35 in good health. This chain uses TRBV5-4 with TRBJ1-2; D remains unclear. The sequenced sample consisted of PBMCs. The CDR3 protein is CASRSRSYGYTF. The CDR3 DNA reads as TGTGCCAGCAGATCGAGGAGCTATGGCTACACCTTC.